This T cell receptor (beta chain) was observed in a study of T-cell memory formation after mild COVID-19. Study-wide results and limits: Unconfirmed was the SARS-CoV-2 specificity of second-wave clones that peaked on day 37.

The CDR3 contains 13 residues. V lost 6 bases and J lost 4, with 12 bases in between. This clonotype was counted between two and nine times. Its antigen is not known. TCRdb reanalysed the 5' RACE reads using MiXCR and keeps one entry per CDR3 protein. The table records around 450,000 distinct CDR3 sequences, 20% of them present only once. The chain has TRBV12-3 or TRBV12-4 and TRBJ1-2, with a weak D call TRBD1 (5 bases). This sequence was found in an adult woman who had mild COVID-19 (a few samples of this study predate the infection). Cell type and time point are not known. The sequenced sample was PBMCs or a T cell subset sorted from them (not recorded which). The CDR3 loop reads CASSQGQFYGYTF. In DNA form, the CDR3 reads TGTGCCAGCAGCCAGGGCCAGTTCTATGGCTACACCTTC.